This is a list of T cell receptor beta chains from one sample in a study of cytomegalovirus exposure and HLA in healthy donors. Sequencing used immunoSEQ multiplex PCR; TCRdb keeps in-frame clones, though not all of them. The sample has approximately 110,000 clones, approximately 69% seen once. The sequenced sample was PBMCs. Receptors originate from a man younger than 40 in good health and CMV-seronegative. Each CDR3 is given with its conserved first and last residue. The D gene is left open where the match is weak. Not all rows give a size; the values are once, few, many and, for expanded clones, a class.

D	V	J	size	CDR3	DNA
TRBD2	TRBV5-1	TRBJ2-1	once	CASSLLTSGGNEQLF	TGCGCCAGCAGCTTGTTGACTAGCGGGGGTAATGAGCAGCTCTTC
NA	TRBV18	TRBJ1-1	once	CASSPLGRGRVWNTEAFF	TGTGCCAGCTCACCCCTCGGCAGGGGACGAGTTTGGAACACTGAAGCTTTCTTT
NA	TRBV2	TRBJ2-4	NA	CASSSGILSKNIQYF	TGTGCCAGCAGTTCGGGTATTCTATCCAAAAACATTCAGTACTTC
NA	TRBV5-4	TRBJ1-5	NA	CASSFKIEGASNQPQHF	TGTGCCAGCAGCTTTAAAATTGAAGGGGCCAGCAATCAGCCCCAGCATTTT
NA	TRBV7-9	TRBJ1-1	NA	CASSYLGRNTEAFF	TGTGCCAGCAGCTACCTAGGGAGGAACACTGAAGCTTTCTTT
TRBD1	TRBV4-3	TRBJ2-7	NA	CASSQEEGQGDPFAYEQYF	TGCGCCAGCAGCCAAGAGGAAGGACAGGGGGACCCTTTTGCTTACGAGCAGTACTTC
NA	TRBV15	TRBJ1-1	NA	CATSRMWQGRVEAFF	TGTGCCACCAGCAGAATGTGGCAGGGAAGGGTTGAAGCTTTCTTT
NA	TRBV6-4	TRBJ1-5	few	CASSQDWAPNQPQHF	TGTGCCAGCAGCCAGGATTGGGCGCCCAATCAGCCCCAGCATTTT
NA	TRBV19	TRBJ2-7	NA	CASSIDTREQYF	TGTGCCAGTAGTATAGATACTCGCGAGCAGTACTTC
NA	TRBV5-4	TRBJ2-3	NA	CASSLRGSDTQYF	TGTGCCAGCAGCTTGCGGGGTAGCGATACGCAGTATTTT
NA	TRBV6-1	TRBJ2-1	NA	CASSRRSFEQFF	TGTGCCAGCAGTCGGAGGAGTTTTGAGCAGTTCTTC
NA	TRBV11-3	TRBJ1-4	NA	CASSPGGANEKLFF	TGTGCCAGCAGCCCGGGGGGGGCTAATGAAAAACTGTTTTTT
NA	TRBV11-2	TRBJ2-3	NA	CASSLLWGGGEDTQYF	TGTGCCAGCAGCCTTTTATGGGGGGGCGGGGAAGATACGCAGTATTTT
NA	TRBV18	TRBJ2-5	NA	CASSRNNQRQETQYF	TGTGCCAGCTCAAGAAACAACCAGCGCCAAGAGACCCAGTACTTC
NA	TRBV7-8	TRBJ2-7	few	CSCKQRPAYEQYF	TGTTCTTGCAAGCAGAGGCCGGCATACGAGCAGTACTTC
TRBD1	TRBV7-2	TRBJ2-7	few	CASSRDRDGEQYF	TGTGCCAGCAGCCGGGACAGGGACGGCGAGCAGTACTTC
NA	TRBV18	TRBJ1-4	few	CASSPDSATNEKLFF	TGTGCCAGCTCGCCTGACAGTGCAACTAATGAAAAACTGTTTTTT
TRBD1	TRBV6-5	TRBJ1-2	few	CASGDRANYGYTF	TGTGCCAGCGGGGACAGGGCGAACTATGGCTACACCTTC
NA	TRBV7-2	TRBJ2-2	NA	CASSLTGANTGELFF	TGTGCCAGCAGCTTGACAGGCGCGAACACCGGGGAGCTGTTTTTT
NA	TRBV5-1	TRBJ2-2	few	CASSLEGAGRRRPTGELFF	TGCGCCAGCAGCTTGGAAGGGGCGGGGAGGAGGAGGCCCACCGGGGAGCTGTTTTTT
NA	TRBV9	TRBJ2-5	few	CASSVVSGGQETQYF	TGTGCCAGCAGCGTAGTGTCAGGGGGGCAAGAGACCCAGTACTTC
NA	TRBV5-1	TRBJ2-7	NA	CASSLGKGVEQYF	TGCGCCAGCAGCTTGGGTAAGGGAGTAGAGCAGTACTTC
TRBD1	TRBV9	TRBJ2-2	few	CASSGGQGRTGELFF	TGTGCCAGCAGCGGCGGACAGGGAAGAACCGGGGAGCTGTTTTTT
TRBD1	TRBV29-1	TRBJ2-3	NA	CSVAGTGGVSTDTQYF	TGCAGCGTCGCCGGGACAGGGGGCGTTAGCACAGATACGCAGTATTTT
NA	TRBV30	TRBJ2-7	NA	CAWSRSLVSGEQYF	TGTGCCTGGAGTCGCTCCCTAGTTTCAGGGGAGCAGTACTTC
TRBD1	TRBV6-1	TRBJ1-5	NA	CASRTGNNQPQHF	TGTGCCAGCAGGACAGGGAACAATCAGCCCCAGCATTTT
TRBD1	TRBV13	TRBJ2-1	NA	CASSKGQGNEQFF	TGTGCCAGCAGCAAGGGACAGGGTAATGAGCAGTTCTTC
NA	TRBV4-2	TRBJ1-4	NA	CASSQESDRGKLFF	TGTGCCAGCAGCCAAGAATCGGACCGAGGGAAACTGTTTTTT
NA	TRBV29-1	TRBJ2-7	NA	CSVAGRGGYEQYF	TGCAGCGTTGCTGGTAGGGGAGGATACGAGCAGTACTTC
TRBD1	TRBV7-9	TRBJ2-5	NA	CASSLRGQIQETQYF	TGTGCCAGCAGCTTAAGGGGACAGATACAAGAGACCCAGTACTTC
TRBD2	TRBV5-4	TRBJ2-7	NA	CASRAGLAGVNEQYF	TGTGCCAGCAGAGCAGGACTAGCGGGAGTAAACGAGCAGTACTTC
NA	TRBV9	TRBJ1-5	few	CASSTPHRGEENQPQHF	TGTGCCAGCAGCACCCCCCACCGGGGAGAAGAGAATCAGCCCCAGCATTTT